These 15 T cell receptor beta chains were all obtained from the same sample, sequenced in a study of cytotoxic CD8 clonotypes in ibrutinib-treated CLL. Method: immunoSEQ multiplex PCR; TCRdb's copy keeps in-frame clones and lacks some. The sample contains 200,000 to 250,000 clones, 70% of which appear only once. The sample in question was PBMCs, obtained after 24 months of ibrutinib treatment. These receptors were obtained from a human donor with chronic lymphocytic leukemia.

The chain uses TRBV10-3 and TRBJ1-5, with 8 bases matching TRBD1. The V gene's germline CDR1 is ENHRY and CDR2 SYGVKD. Trimming cost V 6 bases and J 0 bases; bases outside gene matches: 4. CDR3 length equals 15 residues. The CDR3 DNA sequence: TGTGCCATCAGCGAGGACAGGGCTAGCAATCAGCCCCAGCATTTT. The encoded protein is CAISEDRASNQPQHF.

The chain carries TRBV19 and TRBJ2-5; D perhaps matches TRBD2 (6 bases). CDR3 size: 14 residues. The V end was cut by 7 bases, the J end by 5 bases, with 17 bases between. The germline V gene has CDR1 LNHDA and CDR2 SQIVND (reference sequence). The CDR3 region is CASNRGGEGETQYF. Here the CDR3 DNA reads TGTGCCAGTAATAGGGGAGGTGAGGGGGAGACCCAGTACTTC. The variable domain in full, with the rest retrieved from reference TRBV19 and TRBJ2-5, is DGGITQSPKYLFRKEGQNVTLSCEQNLNHDAMYWYRQDPGQGLRLIYYSQIVNDFQKGDIAEGYSVSREKKESFPLTVTSAQKNPTAFYLCASNRGGEGETQYFGPGTRLLVL.

The CDR3 reads CASSPPFASALSTDTQYF. The CDR3 DNA follows: TGTGCCAGCTCACCACCGTTTGCTTCAGCCCTTAGCACAGATACGCAGTATTTT. The chain uses TRBV18 and TRBJ2-3; no clear D. V lost 0 bases and J 0 bases, leaving 16 bases between the germline ends. The CDR3 loop spans 18 amino acids. The germline CDR1 and CDR2 sequences are KGHSH and LQKENI.

This chain connects TRBV11-1 to TRBJ2-1; perhaps TRBD1 as D (6 bases). The CDR3 totals 14 residues. The germline V and J ends were trimmed by 2 bases and 6 bases, with 11 bases remaining between them. The V gene's germline CDR1 is SGHAT and CDR2 FQDESV (reference sequence). The CDR3 sequence: CASSLTRGPNEQFF. The CDR3 coding sequence is TGTGCCAGCAGCTTAACCAGGGGCCCCAATGAGCAGTTCTTC.

As to this clone: The same CDR3 is also encoded by other DNA sequences in this sample. CDR3 amino acids: CASSYGETQYF. CDR3 in DNA: TGTGCCAGCAGTTACGGGGAGACCCAGTACTTC. The chain carries TRBV6-5 and TRBJ2-5, with D uncertain. The length of the CDR3 is 11 residues. The V end lost 2 bases, the J end lost 5 bases, and 3 bases lay between the germline ends. In germline, CDR1 is MNHEY, CDR2 SVGAGI.

The V and J genes are TRBV20-1 and TRBJ2-7, with D unclear. This CDR3 has 11 amino acids. Per germline, CDR1 DFQATT and CDR2 SNEGSKA (reference sequence). V lost 4 bases and J lost 7, with 11 bases in between. CDR3 DNA: TGCAGTGCTATGTGGTTGGAGGAGCAGTACTTC. It is translated as CSAMWLEEQYF.

The rearrangement links TRBV28 to TRBJ1-2; 7 bases agree with TRBD1. Looked up from germline, CDR1 is MDHEN and CDR2 is SYDVKM. The CDR3 is 14 residues long. V trimming: 2 bases; J trimming: 2 bases; junction bases outside the gene matches: 2. The chain's CDR3 is CASSLGGGNYGYTF. The DNA of the CDR3 is TGTGCCAGCAGTTTAGGAGGGGGCAACTATGGCTACACCTTC.

V and J are TRBV11-3 and TRBJ2-7; weak D call: TRBD1 (5 bases). The CDR3 is made up of 12 amino acids. V was pared by 4 bases and J by 6 bases, with 10 bases between. Germline V gene data show CDR1 as SGHNT and CDR2 as YENEEA. CDR3: CASSSNQGEQYF. DNA of the CDR3: TGTGCCAGCAGCTCGAATCAGGGCGAGCAGTACTTC.

This clone turned up a few times. The genes are TRBV7-9 and TRBJ1-5; D is undetermined. The V gene's germline CDR1 is SEHNR and CDR2 FQNEAQ (reference sequence). The CDR3 has 14 residues. V gave up 4 bases and J gave up 0 bases, with 7 bases separating them. CDR3 DNA sequence: TGTGCCAGCAGCTCACAAAATAGCAATCAGCCCCAGCATTTT. Translation: CASSSQNSNQPQHF. The full variable domain, rest sourced from reference TRBV7-9 and TRBJ1-5, is DTGVSQNPRHKITKRGQNVTFRCDPISEHNRLYWYRQTLGQGPEFLTYFQNEAQLEKSRLLSDRFSAERPKGSFSTLEIQRTEQGDSAMYLCASSSQNSNQPQHFGDGTRLSIL.

The DNA for the CDR3 is TGTGCCAGCAGCCAAGCTAGCGGGTCCTACGAGCAGTACTTC. It specifies CASSQASGSYEQYF. The rearrangement uses TRBV7-9 and TRBJ2-7, with 8 bases matching TRBD2. Germline-derived CDR1 and CDR2 are SEHNR and FQNEAQ (reference sequence). V trimming: 5 bases; J trimming: 1 base; junction bases outside the gene matches: 4. The CDR3 runs 14 residues.

This chain joins TRBV19 and TRBJ2-1; weak D call: TRBD1 (6 bases). Germline CDR1 and CDR2: LNHDA and SQIVND (reference sequence). Trimming stripped 3 bases from V and 7 bases from J, with 13 bases between. The CDR3 runs 14 residues. CDR3 sequence (DNA): TGTGCCAGTAGTATTACAGGGACACGGAATGAGCAGTTCTTC. It yields the protein CASSITGTRNEQFF.

This chain uses TRBV29-1 with TRBJ2-3; 10 bases agree with TRBD2. The CDR3 is 16 residues long. CDR1 is SQVTM, CDR2 ANQGSEA, per germline. J gave up 4 bases and V 6 bases, and 13 bases lay outside the gene matches. CDR3 sequence: CSVVSSGSVVSDTQYF. The CDR3 region has the DNA TGCAGCGTCGTTTCTAGCGGGAGTGTTGTATCAGATACGCAGTATTTT.

J is TRBJ2-7 and V is TRBV7-9; D possibly corresponds to TRBD2 (7 bases). Trimming removed 5 bases from V and 2 bases from J, with 16 bases in between. The CDR3 has 15 amino acids. The germline V gene has CDR1 SEHNR and CDR2 FQNEAQ (reference sequence). Here the CDR3 reads CASSPRGAGAYEQYF. The CDR3 DNA reads as TGTGCCAGCAGCCCCCGGGGGGCCGGCGCCTACGAGCAGTACTTC. Filled out from reference TRBV7-9 and TRBJ2-7, the complete variable domain reads DTGVSQNPRHKITKRGQNVTFRCDPISEHNRLYWYRQTLGQGPEFLTYFQNEAQLEKSRLLSDRFSAERPKGSFSTLEIQRTEQGDSAMYLCASSPRGAGAYEQYFGPGTRLTVT.

This chain connects TRBV29-1 to TRBJ2-5, with TRBD1 identical over 7 bases. Germline V gene sequence: CDR1 SQVTM, CDR2 ANQGSEA. Trimming at V came to 7 bases and at J to 4 bases, leaving 6 bases not matched to a gene. The CDR3 totals 12 residues. As DNA, the CDR3 is TGCAGCGCCGGTACAGGGGTAGAGACCCAGTACTTC. Translated, it gives CSAGTGVETQYF.

The rearrangement uses TRBV6-1 and TRBJ2-1; D may be TRBD1 or TRBD2 (6 bases each). Germline assignment: CDR1 MNHNS and CDR2 SASEGT. The CDR3 sequence is 15 residues long. V lost 6 bases, J lost 4 bases, and 16 bases lay in between. DNA for the CDR3: TGTGCCAGCAGGGATCGGGGGCCCCCTTACAATGAGCAGTTCTTC. Protein sequence: CASRDRGPPYNEQFF.